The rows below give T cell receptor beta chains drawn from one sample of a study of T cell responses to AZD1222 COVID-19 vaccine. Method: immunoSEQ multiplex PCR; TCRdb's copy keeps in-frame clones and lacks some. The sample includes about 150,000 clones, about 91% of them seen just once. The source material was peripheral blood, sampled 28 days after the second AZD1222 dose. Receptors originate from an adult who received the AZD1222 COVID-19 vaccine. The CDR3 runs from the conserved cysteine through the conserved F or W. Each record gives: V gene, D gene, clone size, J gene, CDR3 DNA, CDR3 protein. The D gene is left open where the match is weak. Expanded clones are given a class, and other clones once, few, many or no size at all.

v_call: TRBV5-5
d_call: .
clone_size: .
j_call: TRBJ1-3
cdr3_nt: TGTGCCAGCAGCTTGGGGTACGTCAACGATGGAAACACCATATATTTT
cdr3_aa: CASSLGYVNDGNTIYF

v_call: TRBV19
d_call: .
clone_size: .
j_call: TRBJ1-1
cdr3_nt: TGTGCCAGTAGTATCGATTGGGGGCCCTCTGAAGCTTTCTTT
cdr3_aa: CASSIDWGPSEAFF

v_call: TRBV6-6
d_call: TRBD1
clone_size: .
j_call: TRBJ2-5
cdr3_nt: TGTGCCAGCAGTGGGGACAGTCAAGAGACCCAGTACTTC
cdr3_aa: CASSGDSQETQYF

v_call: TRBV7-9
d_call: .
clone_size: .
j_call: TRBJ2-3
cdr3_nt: TGTGCCAGCAGCTTTAGCGTGGGGGGAGATACGCAGTATTTT
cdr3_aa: CASSFSVGGDTQYF

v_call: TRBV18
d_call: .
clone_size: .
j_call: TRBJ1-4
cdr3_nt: TGTGCCAGCTCACAGTCGTTTGGGGCTAATGAAAAACTGTTTTTT
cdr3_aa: CASSQSFGANEKLFF

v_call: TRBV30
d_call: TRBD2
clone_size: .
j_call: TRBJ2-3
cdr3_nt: TGTGCCTGGACTCCTCTAGCGGGAGCCGGGACGCAGTATTTT
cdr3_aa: CAWTPLAGAGTQYF

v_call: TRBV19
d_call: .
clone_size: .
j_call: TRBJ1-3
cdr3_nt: TGTGCCAGTACCCTTGGTGGGACTGGAAACACCATATATTTT
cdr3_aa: CASTLGGTGNTIYF

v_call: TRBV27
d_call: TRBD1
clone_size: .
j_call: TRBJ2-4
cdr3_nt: TGTGCCAGCAGTCTTACAGGGGGCGCGTCCAAAAACATTCAGTACTTC
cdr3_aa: CASSLTGGASKNIQYF

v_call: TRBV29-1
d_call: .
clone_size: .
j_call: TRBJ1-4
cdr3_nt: TGCAGCGTTAAGAAGGAAGGAGGAGTCGAAAAACTGTTTTTT
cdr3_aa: CSVKKEGGVEKLFF

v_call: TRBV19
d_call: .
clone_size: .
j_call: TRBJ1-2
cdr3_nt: TGTGGGAGTGGGGGGCGTACCTATGGCTACACCTTC
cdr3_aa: CGSGGRTYGYTF

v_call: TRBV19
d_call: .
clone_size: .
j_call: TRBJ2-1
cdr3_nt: TGTGCCAGTAGTATTGCGGTCCTCGCCATGCTCTACAATGAGCAGTTCTTC
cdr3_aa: CASSIAVLAMLYNEQFF

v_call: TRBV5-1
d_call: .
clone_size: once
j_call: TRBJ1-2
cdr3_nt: TGCGCCAGCAGCTTGGCACGGAGAGGGGGCTATGGCTACACCTTC
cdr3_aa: CASSLARRGGYGYTF

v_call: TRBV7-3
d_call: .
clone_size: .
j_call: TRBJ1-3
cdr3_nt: TGTGCCAGCAGCTTAAATACGGGACCTGGAAACACCATATATTTT
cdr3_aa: CASSLNTGPGNTIYF

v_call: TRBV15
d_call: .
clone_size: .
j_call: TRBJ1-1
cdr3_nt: TGTGCCACCACCGAGTTGGGACCGGGCACTGAAGCTTTCTTT
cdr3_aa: CATTELGPGTEAFF

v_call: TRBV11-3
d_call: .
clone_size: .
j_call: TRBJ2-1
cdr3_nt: TGTGCCAGCAGCGACCGGACCCCCACGGGCAATGAGCAGTTCTTC
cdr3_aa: CASSDRTPTGNEQFF

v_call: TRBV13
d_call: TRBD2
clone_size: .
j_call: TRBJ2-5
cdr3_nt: TGTGCCAGCAGCCCGGGGGGCGGGGGGCATGAGACCCAGTACTTC
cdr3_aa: CASSPGGGGHETQYF

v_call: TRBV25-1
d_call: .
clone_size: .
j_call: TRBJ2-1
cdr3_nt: TGTGCCAGCAGTGACCCCCGGAGAGAGCAGTTCTTC
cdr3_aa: CASSDPRREQFF

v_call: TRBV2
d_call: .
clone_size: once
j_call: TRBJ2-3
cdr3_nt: TGTGCCAGCAGTGACAAGCGGCTCACAGATACGCAGTATTTT
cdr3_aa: CASSDKRLTDTQYF

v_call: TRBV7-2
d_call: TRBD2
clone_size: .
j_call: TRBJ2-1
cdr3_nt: TGTGCCAGCAGCTTAAACCCCCCGGGACTAGGGGTCGATGAGCAGTTCTTC
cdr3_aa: CASSLNPPGLGVDEQFF

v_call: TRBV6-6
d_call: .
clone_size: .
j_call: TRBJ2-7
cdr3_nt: TGTGCCAGCAGTTACCTCTTCGCTTACGAGCAGTACTTC
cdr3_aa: CASSYLFAYEQYF

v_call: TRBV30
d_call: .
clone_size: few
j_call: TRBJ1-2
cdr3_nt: TGTGCCTGGAGTGCCGGGACCGTCTATGGCTACACCTTC
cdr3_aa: CAWSAGTVYGYTF

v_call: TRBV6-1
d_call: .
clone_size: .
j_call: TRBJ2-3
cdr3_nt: TGTGCCAGCAGTGAAATGTGGAGTAGCACAGATACGCAGTATTTT
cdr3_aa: CASSEMWSSTDTQYF

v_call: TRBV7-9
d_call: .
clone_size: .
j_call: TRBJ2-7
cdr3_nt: TGTGCCAGCAGCTTAGACGTAATCGACGAGCAGTACTTC
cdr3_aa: CASSLDVIDEQYF

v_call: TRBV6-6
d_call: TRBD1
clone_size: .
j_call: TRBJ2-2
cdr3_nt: TGTGCCAGCAGTCACATAGGGGGTGAATCCGTCGGGACAGGCCGCACCGGGGAGCTGTTTTTT
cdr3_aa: CASSHIGGESVGTGRTGELFF

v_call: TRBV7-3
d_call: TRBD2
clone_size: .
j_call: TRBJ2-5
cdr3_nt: TGTGCCAGCAGCTCGACTAGCGAGACCAGAGAGACCCAGTACTTC
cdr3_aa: CASSSTSETRETQYF

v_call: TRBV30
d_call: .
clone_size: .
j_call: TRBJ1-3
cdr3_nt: TGTGCCTGGAGTCAAGGGCCAACCTCTGGAAACACCATATATTTT
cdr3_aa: CAWSQGPTSGNTIYF

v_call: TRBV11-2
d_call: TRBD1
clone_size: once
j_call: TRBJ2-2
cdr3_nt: TGTGCCAGCAGCCACAGGGGGAGCACCGGGGAGCTGTTTTTT
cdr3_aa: CASSHRGSTGELFF

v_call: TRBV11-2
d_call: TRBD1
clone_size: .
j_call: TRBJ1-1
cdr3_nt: TGTGCCAGCAGCTTGGCAGGGGGCAGGAGCACTGAAGCTTTCTTT
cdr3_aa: CASSLAGGRSTEAFF

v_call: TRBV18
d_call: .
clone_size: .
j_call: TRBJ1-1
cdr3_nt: TGTGCCAGCTCCTCCGACAGGCACACTGAAGCTTTCTTT
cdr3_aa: CASSSDRHTEAFF

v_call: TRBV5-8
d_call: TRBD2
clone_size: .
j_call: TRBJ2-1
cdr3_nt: TGTGCCAGCAGCTTGGTATCTAGCGGGAGCTGGGATGAGCAGTTCTTC
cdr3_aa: CASSLVSSGSWDEQFF

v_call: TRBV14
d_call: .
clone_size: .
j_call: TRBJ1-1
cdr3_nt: TGTGCCAGCAGCCGACAGCCCCTCATGAACACTGAAGCTTTCTTT
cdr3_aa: CASSRQPLMNTEAFF

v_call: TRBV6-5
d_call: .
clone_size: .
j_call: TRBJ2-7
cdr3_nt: TGTGCCAGCAACAGGGTTTCGAGTCACGAGCAGTACTTC
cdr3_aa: CASNRVSSHEQYF

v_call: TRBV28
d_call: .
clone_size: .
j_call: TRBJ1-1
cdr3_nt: TGTGCCAGCAGTTTAGCAACCTACACTGAAGCTTTCTTT
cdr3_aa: CASSLATYTEAFF

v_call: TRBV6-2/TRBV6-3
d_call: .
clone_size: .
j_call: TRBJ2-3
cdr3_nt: TGTGCCAGCAGTTATGGGGAACCAGATACGCAGTATTTT
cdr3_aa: CASSYGEPDTQYF

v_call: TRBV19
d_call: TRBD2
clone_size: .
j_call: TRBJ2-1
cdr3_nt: TGTGCCAGTAGTATAGGCGGGGGGGGTGAGCAGTTCTTC
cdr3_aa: CASSIGGGGEQFF

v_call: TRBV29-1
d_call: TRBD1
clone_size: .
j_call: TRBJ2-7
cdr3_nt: TGCAGCGTTACAGGGGCCTACGAGCAGTACTTC
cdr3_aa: CSVTGAYEQYF

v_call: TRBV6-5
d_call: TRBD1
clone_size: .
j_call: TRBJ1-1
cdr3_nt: TGTGCCAGCAGTTACCGGACAGGGGTCGGTGAAGCTTTCTTT
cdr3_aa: CASSYRTGVGEAFF

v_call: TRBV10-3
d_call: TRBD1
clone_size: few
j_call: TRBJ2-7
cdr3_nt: TGTGCCATCAGAGACCCGGACAGGGAATCCGAGCAGTACTTC
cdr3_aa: CAIRDPDRESEQYF

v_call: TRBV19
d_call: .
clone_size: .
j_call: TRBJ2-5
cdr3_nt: TGTGCCAGTAGTTCAGACAGAGGGGTAGAGACCCAGTACTTC
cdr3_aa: CASSSDRGVETQYF

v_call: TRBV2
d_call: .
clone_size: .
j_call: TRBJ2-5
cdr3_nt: TGTGCCAGCAGGGGGACAAGCAGGGCTCGACAAGAGACCCAGTACTTC
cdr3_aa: CASRGTSRARQETQYF

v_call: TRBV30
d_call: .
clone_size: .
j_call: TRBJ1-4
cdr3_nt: TGTGCCTGGAGACAGACCAGTGAAAAACTGTTTTTT
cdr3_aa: CAWRQTSEKLFF

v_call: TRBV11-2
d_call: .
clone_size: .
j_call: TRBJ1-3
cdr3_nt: TGTGCCAGCAGCTTAAATCGACACGAGGGAAACACCATATATTTT
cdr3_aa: CASSLNRHEGNTIYF

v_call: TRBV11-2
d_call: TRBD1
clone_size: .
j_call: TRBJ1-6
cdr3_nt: TGTGCCAGCGCATGGAACAGGGGAGATTCACCCCTCCACTTT
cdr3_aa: CASAWNRGDSPLHF

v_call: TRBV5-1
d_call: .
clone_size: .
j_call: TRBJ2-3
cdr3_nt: TGCGCCAGCAGCTTGGCCGCAGCGAAGGCAGATACGCAGTATTTT
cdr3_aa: CASSLAAAKADTQYF

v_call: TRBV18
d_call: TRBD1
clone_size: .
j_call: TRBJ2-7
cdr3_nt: TGTGCCAGCTCAACCGGTGGGGACAGGGCTACCTACGAGCAGTACTTC
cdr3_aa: CASSTGGDRATYEQYF

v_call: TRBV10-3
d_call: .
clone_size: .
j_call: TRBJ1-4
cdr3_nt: TGTGCCATCAGTGACGGCAGGGGAGATGAAAAACTGTTTTTT
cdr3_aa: CAISDGRGDEKLFF

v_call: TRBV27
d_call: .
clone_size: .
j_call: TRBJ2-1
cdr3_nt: TGTGCCAGCACCGCCCGGGATAAGGGGTACTCCTACAATGAGCAGTTCTTC
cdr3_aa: CASTARDKGYSYNEQFF

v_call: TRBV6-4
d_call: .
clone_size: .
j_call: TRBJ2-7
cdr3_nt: TGTGCCAGCAGACGAGACTCAGGGTCCGGCTACGAGCAGTACTTC
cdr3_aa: CASRRDSGSGYEQYF

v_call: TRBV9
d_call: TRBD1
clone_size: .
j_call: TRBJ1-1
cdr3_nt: TGTGCCAGCAGCGTAGTGGACAGGGCGGGGTTGGCCACTGAAGCTTTCTTT
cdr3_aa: CASSVVDRAGLATEAFF

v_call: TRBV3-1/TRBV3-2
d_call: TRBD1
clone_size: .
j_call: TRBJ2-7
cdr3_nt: TGTGCCAGCAGCCAAGATCTGGCAGGGGGCAGCGGCGAGCAGTACTTC
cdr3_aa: CASSQDLAGGSGEQYF

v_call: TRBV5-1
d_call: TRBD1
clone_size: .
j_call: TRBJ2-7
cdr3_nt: TGCGCCAGCAGCTTGAGGACAGGGGCCCACTACGAGCAGTACTTC
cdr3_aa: CASSLRTGAHYEQYF

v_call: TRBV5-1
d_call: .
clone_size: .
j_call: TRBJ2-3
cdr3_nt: TGCGCCAGTACAACACTCCGGGACTCCAATACGCAGTATTTT
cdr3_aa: CASTTLRDSNTQYF

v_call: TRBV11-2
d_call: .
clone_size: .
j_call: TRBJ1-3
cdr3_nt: TGTGCCAGCAGCCTACGGAGGTTTGGAAACACCATATATTTT
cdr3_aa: CASSLRRFGNTIYF

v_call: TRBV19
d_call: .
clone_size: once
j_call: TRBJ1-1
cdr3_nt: TGTGCCACCGGATGGCCGGGCGGCACTGAAGCTTTCTTT
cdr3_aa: CATGWPGGTEAFF